These T cell receptor beta chains were read from a single sample in a study of blood T cell repertoires in COVID-19. Using immunoSEQ multiplex PCR, the repertoire was profiled, and TCRdb retains in-frame clones only, with some absent. The table lists more than 300,000 clones, over 80% of them singletons, with 6% to 7% in the top ten. The sequencing input was peripheral blood. These TCRs come from a woman in her fifties or sixties with COVID-19, enrolled during active disease. The CDR3 runs from the conserved cysteine through the conserved F or W. The order of the fields is CDR3 protein, CDR3 DNA, V gene, CDR3 length, clone size, D gene, J gene. A D gene is named only where the DNA matches it firmly. Clone size is stated in some rows and not others, as once, few, many or a class when expanded.

cdr3_aa: CASSYDRGLGNTIYF; cdr3_nt: TGCGCCAGCAGCTACGACAGGGGTCTAGGAAACACCATATATTTT; v_call: TRBV5-1; cdr3_length: 15; clone_size: NA; d_call: TRBD1; j_call: TRBJ1-3
cdr3_aa: CASSPVHERLKFF; cdr3_nt: TGTGCCAGCAGCCCGGTTCATGAGCGGCTCAAGTTCTTC; v_call: TRBV5-6; cdr3_length: 13; clone_size: once; d_call: NA; j_call: TRBJ2-1
cdr3_aa: CAGRGTGVGEQYF; cdr3_nt: TGTGCCGGCAGGGGGACAGGGGTGGGCGAGCAGTACTTC; v_call: TRBV28; cdr3_length: 13; clone_size: once; d_call: TRBD1; j_call: TRBJ2-7
cdr3_aa: CASRGLAGGIAHNEQFF; cdr3_nt: TGTGCCAGTAGAGGACTAGCGGGAGGTATTGCGCATAACGAGCAGTTCTTC; v_call: TRBV19; cdr3_length: 17; clone_size: NA; d_call: TRBD2; j_call: TRBJ2-1
cdr3_aa: CASSGGIQGSYNSPLHF; cdr3_nt: TGTGCCAGCAGCGGAGGGATCCAGGGGTCCTATAATTCACCCCTCCACTTT; v_call: TRBV9; cdr3_length: 17; clone_size: NA; d_call: NA; j_call: TRBJ1-6
cdr3_aa: CASSLVFLAGEEQFF; cdr3_nt: TGTGCCAGCAGCTTAGTATTTCTAGCGGGAGAAGAGCAGTTCTTC; v_call: TRBV7-9; cdr3_length: 15; clone_size: NA; d_call: TRBD2; j_call: TRBJ2-1
cdr3_aa: CASTRRGRNTEAFF; cdr3_nt: TGTGCCAGTACGCGCAGGGGGAGGAACACTGAAGCTTTCTTT; v_call: TRBV19; cdr3_length: 14; clone_size: few; d_call: TRBD1; j_call: TRBJ1-1
cdr3_aa: CASTGSLGNTIYF; cdr3_nt: TGTGCCAGTACAGGGAGTCTTGGAAACACCATATATTTT; v_call: TRBV6-6; cdr3_length: 13; clone_size: NA; d_call: NA; j_call: TRBJ1-3
cdr3_aa: CASSWTDMNTEAFF; cdr3_nt: TGCGCCAGCAGCTGGACAGACATGAACACTGAAGCTTTCTTT; v_call: TRBV4-1; cdr3_length: 14; clone_size: few; d_call: NA; j_call: TRBJ1-1
cdr3_aa: CASSIAAGTMSYGYTF; cdr3_nt: TGTGCCAGTAGTATAGCAGCCGGGACAATGAGCTATGGCTACACCTTC; v_call: TRBV19; cdr3_length: 16; clone_size: NA; d_call: NA; j_call: TRBJ1-2
cdr3_aa: CASSLGGGLEAFF; cdr3_nt: TGCGCCAGCAGCTTGGGAGGAGGTCTTGAAGCTTTCTTT; v_call: TRBV5-1; cdr3_length: 13; clone_size: once; d_call: NA; j_call: TRBJ1-1
cdr3_aa: CASRFRRGGDYGYTF; cdr3_nt: TGTGCCAGCAGATTTCGGAGGGGAGGTGACTATGGCTACACCTTC; v_call: TRBV27; cdr3_length: 15; clone_size: NA; d_call: NA; j_call: TRBJ1-2
cdr3_aa: CASSQNPGLAHTYEQYF; cdr3_nt: TGTGCCAGCAGTCAGAACCCGGGACTAGCGCACACCTACGAGCAGTACTTC; v_call: TRBV2; cdr3_length: 17; clone_size: NA; d_call: TRBD2; j_call: TRBJ2-7
cdr3_aa: CASSLGGLEVYEQYF; cdr3_nt: TGCGCCAGCAGCTTGGGGGGGCTAGAGGTTTACGAGCAGTACTTC; v_call: TRBV5-1; cdr3_length: 15; clone_size: NA; d_call: NA; j_call: TRBJ2-7
cdr3_aa: CASSLVAGIGYGYTF; cdr3_nt: TGCGCCAGCAGCTTGGTGGCGGGTATTGGCTATGGCTACACCTTC; v_call: TRBV5-1; cdr3_length: 15; clone_size: NA; d_call: NA; j_call: TRBJ1-2
cdr3_aa: CAWTLHHTGGETQYF; cdr3_nt: TGTGCCTGGACACTACATCATACGGGTGGTGAGACCCAGTACTTC; v_call: TRBV30; cdr3_length: 15; clone_size: once; d_call: NA; j_call: TRBJ2-5
cdr3_aa: CASSTSGRVNNEQFF; cdr3_nt: TGTGCCAGCAGCACGAGCGGGAGGGTCAACAATGAGCAGTTCTTC; v_call: TRBV21-1; cdr3_length: 15; clone_size: NA; d_call: NA; j_call: TRBJ2-1
cdr3_aa: CASNREGTSYEQYF; cdr3_nt: TGTGCCAGCAACCGGGAGGGAACCTCCTACGAGCAGTACTTC; v_call: TRBV9; cdr3_length: 14; clone_size: NA; d_call: TRBD2; j_call: TRBJ2-7
cdr3_aa: CASSSSVFSSYNSPLHF; cdr3_nt: TGTGCCAGCAGCTCGAGTGTCTTTAGCTCCTATAATTCACCCCTCCACTTT; v_call: TRBV7-2; cdr3_length: 17; clone_size: few; d_call: NA; j_call: TRBJ1-6
cdr3_aa: CASSQGTSSYEQYF; cdr3_nt: TGCGCCAGCAGCCAAGGGACTAGCAGCTACGAGCAGTACTTC; v_call: TRBV4-1; cdr3_length: 14; clone_size: NA; d_call: TRBD2; j_call: TRBJ2-7
cdr3_aa: CASSEQGRQPQHF; cdr3_nt: TGTGCCAGCAGTGAACAGGGAAGGCAGCCCCAGCATTTT; v_call: TRBV6-1; cdr3_length: 13; clone_size: NA; d_call: NA; j_call: TRBJ1-5
cdr3_aa: CASSPPIGTGIRAFF; cdr3_nt: TGTGCCAGCTCACCACCGATTGGGACAGGGATTCGAGCTTTCTTT; v_call: TRBV18; cdr3_length: 15; clone_size: NA; d_call: TRBD1; j_call: TRBJ1-1
cdr3_aa: CASSSLQGTRSYEQYF; cdr3_nt: TGTGCCAGCAGCTCGCTTCAAGGGACTAGAAGCTACGAGCAGTACTTC; v_call: TRBV11-3; cdr3_length: 16; clone_size: few; d_call: TRBD2; j_call: TRBJ2-7
cdr3_aa: CASSTQGARGANVLTF; cdr3_nt: TGTGCCAGCAGCACCCAGGGGGCGCGTGGGGCCAACGTCCTGACTTTC; v_call: TRBV5-8; cdr3_length: 16; clone_size: NA; d_call: TRBD1; j_call: TRBJ2-6
cdr3_aa: CASSLMTSAGELFF; cdr3_nt: TGTGCCAGCAGCTTAATGACTAGTGCCGGGGAGCTGTTTTTT; v_call: TRBV7-3; cdr3_length: 14; clone_size: NA; d_call: NA; j_call: TRBJ2-2
cdr3_aa: CASSIVLGASGNTIYF; cdr3_nt: TGTGCCAGTAGTATAGTCCTGGGGGCCTCTGGAAACACCATATATTTT; v_call: TRBV19; cdr3_length: 16; clone_size: NA; d_call: NA; j_call: TRBJ1-3
cdr3_aa: CASSPKGLGQGGYGYTF; cdr3_nt: TGTGCCAGTAGCCCTAAAGGGTTAGGACAGGGGGGATATGGCTACACCTTC; v_call: TRBV19; cdr3_length: 17; clone_size: NA; d_call: TRBD1; j_call: TRBJ1-2
cdr3_aa: CATSRVYTEAFF; cdr3_nt: TGTGCCACCAGCAGAGTTTATACTGAAGCTTTCTTT; v_call: TRBV15; cdr3_length: 12; clone_size: NA; d_call: NA; j_call: TRBJ1-1
cdr3_aa: CASSRPTGVRNIQYF; cdr3_nt: TGTGCCAGCAGTCGGCCGACAGGGGTTCGGAACATTCAGTACTTC; v_call: TRBV6-5; cdr3_length: 15; clone_size: NA; d_call: TRBD1; j_call: TRBJ2-4
cdr3_aa: CASSGPGLARFREQYF; cdr3_nt: TGTGCCAGCAGTGGCCCGGGACTAGCACGTTTCCGCGAGCAGTACTTC; v_call: TRBV27; cdr3_length: 16; clone_size: NA; d_call: TRBD2; j_call: TRBJ2-7
cdr3_aa: CASSPGQGSGELFF; cdr3_nt: TGTGCCAGCAGCCCCGGACAGGGCTCCGGGGAGCTGTTTTTT; v_call: TRBV7-2; cdr3_length: 14; clone_size: NA; d_call: TRBD1; j_call: TRBJ2-2
cdr3_aa: CASSLYLRPSGYGYTF; cdr3_nt: TGTGCCAGCAGCTTGTATTTGCGTCCTTCGGGCTATGGCTACACCTTC; v_call: TRBV5-4; cdr3_length: 16; clone_size: NA; d_call: NA; j_call: TRBJ1-2
cdr3_aa: CASSEGVRYSYEQYF; cdr3_nt: TGTGCCAGCAGTGAGGGGGTGCGGTACTCCTACGAGCAGTACTTC; v_call: TRBV6-6; cdr3_length: 15; clone_size: once; d_call: NA; j_call: TRBJ2-7
cdr3_aa: CASSSLLAGARGYEQYF; cdr3_nt: TGTGCCAGCAGTTCCCTGCTAGCGGGAGCCCGAGGGTACGAGCAGTACTTC; v_call: TRBV6-2/TRBV6-3; cdr3_length: 17; clone_size: few; d_call: TRBD2; j_call: TRBJ2-7
cdr3_aa: CASSQETGYRNGYTF; cdr3_nt: TGTGCCAGCAGCCAAGAAACAGGGTACAGGAATGGCTACACCTTC; v_call: TRBV3-1/TRBV3-2; cdr3_length: 15; clone_size: NA; d_call: NA; j_call: TRBJ1-2
cdr3_aa: CASSELAGAVQETQYF; cdr3_nt: TGTGCCAGCAGTGAATTAGCGGGAGCAGTTCAAGAGACCCAGTACTTC; v_call: TRBV25-1; cdr3_length: 16; clone_size: NA; d_call: TRBD2; j_call: TRBJ2-5
cdr3_aa: CATSRGQPARLNSPLHF; cdr3_nt: TGTGCCACCAGCAGGGGACAGCCCGCGAGACTGAATTCACCCCTCCACTTT; v_call: TRBV15; cdr3_length: 17; clone_size: NA; d_call: TRBD1; j_call: TRBJ1-6
cdr3_aa: CASSPRDRASKNIQYF; cdr3_nt: TGTGCCAGCAGCCCAAGGGACAGGGCGTCCAAAAACATTCAGTACTTC; v_call: TRBV5-6; cdr3_length: 16; clone_size: NA; d_call: TRBD1; j_call: TRBJ2-4
cdr3_aa: CASSLSRSTGELFF; cdr3_nt: TGTGCCAGCAGCTTATCTAGAAGTACCGGGGAGCTGTTTTTT; v_call: TRBV11-2; cdr3_length: 14; clone_size: NA; d_call: NA; j_call: TRBJ2-2
cdr3_aa: CASSFGVAGMQGEQFF; cdr3_nt: TGTGCCAGCAGCTTCGGCGTAGCGGGAATGCAGGGTGAGCAGTTCTTC; v_call: TRBV7-2; cdr3_length: 16; clone_size: NA; d_call: TRBD2; j_call: TRBJ2-1
cdr3_aa: CATTPRGSDEQFF; cdr3_nt: TGTGCCACCACCCCCCGAGGGAGCGATGAGCAGTTCTTC; v_call: TRBV24-1; cdr3_length: 13; clone_size: NA; d_call: NA; j_call: TRBJ2-1
cdr3_aa: CASGGWRQPQHF; cdr3_nt: TGTGCCAGCGGCGGATGGAGACAGCCCCAGCATTTT; v_call: TRBV28; cdr3_length: 12; clone_size: NA; d_call: NA; j_call: TRBJ1-5
cdr3_aa: CASTGQGGNQPQHF; cdr3_nt: TGTGCCAGCACTGGACAGGGAGGTAATCAGCCCCAGCATTTT; v_call: TRBV5-6; cdr3_length: 14; clone_size: NA; d_call: TRBD1; j_call: TRBJ1-5
cdr3_aa: CASSLALRLGQPQHF; cdr3_nt: TGTGCCAGCAGCTTAGCGCTTAGGCTGGGCCAGCCCCAGCATTTT; v_call: TRBV7-2; cdr3_length: 15; clone_size: NA; d_call: NA; j_call: TRBJ1-5
cdr3_aa: CASSRTGGRETQYF; cdr3_nt: TGTGCCAGCAGTCGGACAGGGGGCCGAGAGACCCAGTACTTC; v_call: TRBV6-5; cdr3_length: 14; clone_size: NA; d_call: TRBD1; j_call: TRBJ2-5
cdr3_aa: CSVEARNAYNEQFF; cdr3_nt: TGCAGCGTTGAAGCCCGAAACGCGTACAATGAGCAGTTCTTC; v_call: TRBV29-1; cdr3_length: 14; clone_size: NA; d_call: NA; j_call: TRBJ2-1
cdr3_aa: CASSEASIYNEQFF; cdr3_nt: TGTGCCAGCAGTGAGGCCTCGATCTACAATGAGCAGTTCTTC; v_call: TRBV2; cdr3_length: 14; clone_size: NA; d_call: NA; j_call: TRBJ2-1
cdr3_aa: CASSPKGRGSYEQYF; cdr3_nt: TGTGCCAGCAGTCCAAAGGGTCGGGGGAGCTACGAGCAGTACTTC; v_call: TRBV6-6; cdr3_length: 15; clone_size: NA; d_call: NA; j_call: TRBJ2-7
cdr3_aa: CASSYRAGDTGELFF; cdr3_nt: TGTGCCAGCAGTTACAGAGCGGGGGACACCGGGGAGCTGTTTTTT; v_call: TRBV6-6; cdr3_length: 15; clone_size: NA; d_call: TRBD2; j_call: TRBJ2-2
cdr3_aa: CASSLNFKRGQLNYGYTF; cdr3_nt: TGTGCCAGCAGTCTAAACTTCAAACGGGGACAGCTAAACTATGGCTACACCTTC; v_call: TRBV27; cdr3_length: 18; clone_size: NA; d_call: TRBD1; j_call: TRBJ1-2